Reported below is one T cell receptor beta chain. The CDR3 loop spans 14 amino acids. The germline V and J ends were trimmed by 6 bases and 4 bases, with 15 bases remaining between them. Germline V gene lookup returns CDR1 MNHEY and CDR2 SMNVEV (reference sequence). Sequenced by immunoSEQ multiplex PCR; TCRdb stores in-frame clones only, minus some. This table holds 150,000 to 200,000 clones, approximately 78% found once. These data come from a study of blood T cell repertoires in COVID-19. Background on the study: In each case, the material was cDNA or gDNA derived from T cells, B-cell-depleted T cells, or PBMCs.

This chain links TRBV27 with TRBJ1-1, with D perhaps matching TRBD1 (6 bases). The clonotype comes from a human donor in a cohort sampled during active COVID-19. The sample consisted of peripheral blood. CDR3 protein: CASSLGGRVTEAFF. The CDR3 nucleotides are TGTGCCAGCAGCCTGGGGGGGCGAGTCACTGAAGCTTTCTTT.